These T cell receptor beta chains were read from a single sample in a study of Ad26.COV2.S vaccination and SARS-CoV-2 variants. Produced via immunoSEQ multiplex PCR; TCRdb's table is partial and in-frame only. The sample lists around 250,000 clones, approximately 89% occurring once. The sequences come from peripheral blood, collected in a trial of Ad26.COV2.S vaccine versus placebo. Receptors were obtained from a person aged 18-65 years who received the Ad26.COV2.S COVID-19 vaccine or a placebo. CDR3s include the opening cysteine and the closing phenylalanine or tryptophan. The D gene is left open where the match is weak. Clone size is stated in some rows and not others, as once, few, many or a class when expanded.

D gene: .; J gene: TRBJ2-4; V gene: TRBV3-1/TRBV3-2; clone size: .; CDR3 DNA: TGTGCCAGCAGCCAAGATGGAGGGCTCATAGCCAAAAACATTCAGTACTTC; CDR3 protein: CASSQDGGLIAKNIQYF
D gene: .; J gene: TRBJ1-5; V gene: TRBV10-3; clone size: once; CDR3 DNA: TGTGCCATCAGCCCTGGACAAGTCAATCAGCCCCAGCATTTT; CDR3 protein: CAISPGQVNQPQHF
D gene: TRBD2; J gene: TRBJ2-5; V gene: TRBV5-4; clone size: .; CDR3 DNA: TGTGCCAGCACCTTTACTAGCGGGGGGCCGGGGACCCAGTACTTC; CDR3 protein: CASTFTSGGPGTQYF
D gene: TRBD1; J gene: TRBJ2-7; V gene: TRBV19; clone size: .; CDR3 DNA: TGTGCCAGTAGGCGGTCCGGGACAGGTGTCGAGCAGTACTTC; CDR3 protein: CASRRSGTGVEQYF
D gene: TRBD1; J gene: TRBJ1-5; V gene: TRBV30; clone size: .; CDR3 DNA: TGTGCCTGGAGTTCTGGGACAGGAGAATATAGCAATCAGCCCCAGCATTTT; CDR3 protein: CAWSSGTGEYSNQPQHF
D gene: TRBD1; J gene: TRBJ2-1; V gene: TRBV5-1; clone size: few; CDR3 DNA: TGCGCCAGCAGCCCCGGGACAGGAGCCTACAATGAGCAGTTCTTC; CDR3 protein: CASSPGTGAYNEQFF
D gene: TRBD1; J gene: TRBJ2-4; V gene: TRBV28; clone size: .; CDR3 DNA: TGTGCCAGCAGCCTACAGGGGGCGCAAACCAAAAACATTCAGTACTTC; CDR3 protein: CASSLQGAQTKNIQYF
D gene: .; J gene: TRBJ2-1; V gene: TRBV7-6; clone size: .; CDR3 DNA: TGTGCCAGCAGCTTAACGGCTCCTAGCAGCAATGAGCAGTTCTTC; CDR3 protein: CASSLTAPSSNEQFF
D gene: .; J gene: TRBJ2-7; V gene: TRBV15; clone size: .; CDR3 DNA: TGTGCCACCAGCAGAGGTAACGAGCAGTACTTC; CDR3 protein: CATSRGNEQYF
D gene: TRBD2; J gene: TRBJ2-3; V gene: TRBV28; clone size: .; CDR3 DNA: TGTGCCAGCAGCACTAGCGGGAAAACGGATACGCAGTATTTT; CDR3 protein: CASSTSGKTDTQYF
D gene: TRBD1; J gene: TRBJ1-3; V gene: TRBV6-6; clone size: .; CDR3 DNA: TGTGCCAGCAGTGGGACAGGGTCTGGAAACACCATATATTTT; CDR3 protein: CASSGTGSGNTIYF
D gene: .; J gene: TRBJ2-1; V gene: TRBV4-1; clone size: .; CDR3 DNA: TGCGCCAGCAAGGGGGGAGTTTCCTACAATGAGCAGTTCTTC; CDR3 protein: CASKGGVSYNEQFF
D gene: TRBD1; J gene: TRBJ1-5; V gene: TRBV19; clone size: .; CDR3 DNA: TGTGCCAGTAGTCCGGGACAGGGCGATCAGCCCCAGCATTTT; CDR3 protein: CASSPGQGDQPQHF
D gene: .; J gene: TRBJ1-2; V gene: TRBV7-9; clone size: few; CDR3 DNA: TGTGCCAGCAGCTTAGCGACCGGGACTCACTATGGCTACACCTTC; CDR3 protein: CASSLATGTHYGYTF
D gene: TRBD1; J gene: TRBJ2-3; V gene: TRBV5-4; clone size: .; CDR3 DNA: TGTGCCAGCAGCTTGGCTAACAGGGGGGCGACAGATACGCAGTATTTT; CDR3 protein: CASSLANRGATDTQYF
D gene: .; J gene: TRBJ1-3; V gene: TRBV23-1; clone size: once; CDR3 DNA: TGCGCCAGCATCACGGGACGGACTGACTCTGGAAACACCATATATTTT; CDR3 protein: CASITGRTDSGNTIYF
D gene: .; J gene: TRBJ1-2; V gene: TRBV5-1; clone size: .; CDR3 DNA: TGCGCCAGCAGTTTCCGGGCCGCCGACTATAGGGGCTACACCTTC; CDR3 protein: CASSFRAADYRGYTF
D gene: TRBD1; J gene: TRBJ1-1; V gene: TRBV30; clone size: .; CDR3 DNA: TGTGCCTGGGACAGGGGGAACACTGAAGCTTTCTTT; CDR3 protein: CAWDRGNTEAFF
D gene: .; J gene: TRBJ1-4; V gene: TRBV5-1; clone size: .; CDR3 DNA: TGCGCCAGCAGCTTGGACAGGCCGACTAATGAAAAACTGTTTTTT; CDR3 protein: CASSLDRPTNEKLFF
D gene: TRBD1; J gene: TRBJ1-5; V gene: TRBV6-5; clone size: .; CDR3 DNA: TGTGCCAGCAGACAGGGGTTTAGCAATCAGCCCCAGCATTTT; CDR3 protein: CASRQGFSNQPQHF
D gene: .; J gene: TRBJ2-2; V gene: TRBV2; clone size: few; CDR3 DNA: TGTGCCAGCCGGGACCGATTAAACACCGGGGAGCTGTTTTTT; CDR3 protein: CASRDRLNTGELFF
D gene: .; J gene: TRBJ1-1; V gene: TRBV2; clone size: .; CDR3 DNA: TGTGCCAGCAGTGAAGGAGGGAACACTGAAGCTTTCTTT; CDR3 protein: CASSEGGNTEAFF
D gene: .; J gene: TRBJ1-2; V gene: TRBV30; clone size: .; CDR3 DNA: TGTGCCTGGACCGCGGGCACTAACTATGGCTACACCTTC; CDR3 protein: CAWTAGTNYGYTF
D gene: .; J gene: TRBJ1-3; V gene: TRBV30; clone size: .; CDR3 DNA: TGTGCCTGGTCGGGAGGGAACTCTGGAAACACCATATATTTT; CDR3 protein: CAWSGGNSGNTIYF
D gene: .; J gene: TRBJ2-2; V gene: TRBV6-2/TRBV6-3; clone size: .; CDR3 DNA: TGTGCCAGCAGTTACGGGGGGGCGGGTACCGAGGAGCTGTTTTTT; CDR3 protein: CASSYGGAGTEELFF
D gene: .; J gene: TRBJ1-2; V gene: TRBV30; clone size: .; CDR3 DNA: TGTGCCTGGAGTCAGTCTCAGGAGGGGTCGGGGTTCTACTATGGCTACACCTTC; CDR3 protein: CAWSQSQEGSGFYYGYTF
D gene: .; J gene: TRBJ2-3; V gene: TRBV5-1; clone size: .; CDR3 DNA: TGCGCCAGCAGCTACCCCCCCGGGCAGGGAGACACAGATACGCAGTATTTT; CDR3 protein: CASSYPPGQGDTDTQYF
D gene: .; J gene: TRBJ2-4; V gene: TRBV15; clone size: .; CDR3 DNA: TGTGCCACCAGCAGAGGGGGGATGACTATAGGCAAAAACATTCAGTACTTC; CDR3 protein: CATSRGGMTIGKNIQYF